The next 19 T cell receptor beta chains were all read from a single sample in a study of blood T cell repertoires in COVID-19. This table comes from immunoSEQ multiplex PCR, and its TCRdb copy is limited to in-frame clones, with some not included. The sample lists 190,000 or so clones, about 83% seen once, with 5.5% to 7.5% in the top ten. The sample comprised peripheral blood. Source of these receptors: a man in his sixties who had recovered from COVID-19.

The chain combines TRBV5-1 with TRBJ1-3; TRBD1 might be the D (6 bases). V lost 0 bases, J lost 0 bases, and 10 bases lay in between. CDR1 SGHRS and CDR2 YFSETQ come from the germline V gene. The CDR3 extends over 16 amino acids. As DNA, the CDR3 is TGCGCCAGCAGCTTGGAGGGACAAAGCTCTGGAAACACCATATATTTT. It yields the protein CASSLEGQSSGNTIYF.

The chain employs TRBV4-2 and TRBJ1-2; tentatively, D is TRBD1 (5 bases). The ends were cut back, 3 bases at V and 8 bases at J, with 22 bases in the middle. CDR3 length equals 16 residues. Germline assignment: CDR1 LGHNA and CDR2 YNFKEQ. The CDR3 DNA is TGTGCCAGCAGCCAGGAACCCACAGGATTGGCTGTCGGCTACACCTTC. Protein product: CASSQEPTGLAVGYTF.

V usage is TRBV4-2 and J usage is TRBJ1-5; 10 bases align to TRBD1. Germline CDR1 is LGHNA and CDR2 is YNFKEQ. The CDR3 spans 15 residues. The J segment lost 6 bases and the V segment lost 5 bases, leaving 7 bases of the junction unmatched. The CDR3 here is CASSGRDRGTQPQHF. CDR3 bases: TGTGCCAGCAGCGGGCGGGACAGGGGAACTCAGCCCCAGCATTTT.

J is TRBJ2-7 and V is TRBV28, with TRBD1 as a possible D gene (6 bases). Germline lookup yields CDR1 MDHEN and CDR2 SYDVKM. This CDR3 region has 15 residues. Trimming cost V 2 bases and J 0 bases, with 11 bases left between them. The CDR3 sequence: CASSLQGTGSYEQYF. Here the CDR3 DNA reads TGTGCCAGCAGTTTACAGGGGACGGGCTCCTACGAGCAGTACTTC. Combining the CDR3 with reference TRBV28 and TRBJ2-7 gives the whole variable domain DVKVTQSSRYLVKRTGEKVFLECVQDMDHENMFWYRQDPGLGLRLIYFSYDVKMKEKGDIPEGYSVSREKKERFSLILESASTNQTSMYLCASSLQGTGSYEQYFGPGTRLTVT.

For the CDR3, the DNA is TGTGCCTGGAGGCACCAGGGGACCCCTGGAACTGAAGCTTTCTTT. It specifies CAWRHQGTPGTEAFF. V is TRBV30 and J is TRBJ1-1, with D maybe TRBD1 (6 bases). The V gene's germline CDR1 is GTSNPN and CDR2 SVGIG (reference sequence). The length of the CDR3 is 15 residues. V lost 3 bases and J 5 bases, leaving 19 bases between the germline ends.

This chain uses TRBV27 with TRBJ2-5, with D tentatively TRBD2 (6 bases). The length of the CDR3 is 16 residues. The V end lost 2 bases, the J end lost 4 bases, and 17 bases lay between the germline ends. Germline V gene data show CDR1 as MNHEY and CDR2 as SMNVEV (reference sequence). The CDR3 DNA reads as TGTGCCAGCAGTTTAGGAGGGGAGTTTTGGCGAGAGACCCAGTACTTC. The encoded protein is CASSLGGEFWRETQYF.

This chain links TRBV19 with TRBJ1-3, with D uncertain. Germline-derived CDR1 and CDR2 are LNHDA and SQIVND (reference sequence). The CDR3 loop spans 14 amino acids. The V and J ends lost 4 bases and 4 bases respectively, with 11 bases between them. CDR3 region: CASSTLREGNTIYF. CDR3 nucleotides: TGTGCCAGTAGTACCCTCCGAGAAGGAAACACCATATATTTT.

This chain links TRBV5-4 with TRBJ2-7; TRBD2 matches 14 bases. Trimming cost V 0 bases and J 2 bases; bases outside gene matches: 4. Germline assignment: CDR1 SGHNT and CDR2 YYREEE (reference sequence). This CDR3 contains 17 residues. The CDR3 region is CASSLGLAGGGTYEQYF. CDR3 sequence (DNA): TGTGCCAGCAGCTTGGGACTAGCGGGAGGGGGGACCTACGAGCAGTACTTC.

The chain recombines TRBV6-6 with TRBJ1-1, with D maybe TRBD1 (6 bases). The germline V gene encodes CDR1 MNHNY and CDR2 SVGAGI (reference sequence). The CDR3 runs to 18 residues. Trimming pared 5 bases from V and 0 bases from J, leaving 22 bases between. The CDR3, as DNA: TGTGCCAGCAGTCCCCCCCAGGGGAGTGGGGTCATGAACACTGAAGCTTTCTTT. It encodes CASSPPQGSGVMNTEAFF.

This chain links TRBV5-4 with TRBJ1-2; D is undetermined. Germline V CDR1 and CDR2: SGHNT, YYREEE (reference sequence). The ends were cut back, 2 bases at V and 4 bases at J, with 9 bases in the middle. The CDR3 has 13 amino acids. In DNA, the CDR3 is TGTGCCAGCAGCTTTTTGTCCGGCTATGGCTACACCTTC. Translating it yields CASSFLSGYGYTF.

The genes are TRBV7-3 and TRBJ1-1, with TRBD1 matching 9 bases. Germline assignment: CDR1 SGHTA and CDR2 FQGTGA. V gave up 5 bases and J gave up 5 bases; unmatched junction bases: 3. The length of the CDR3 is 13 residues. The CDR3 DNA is TGTGCCAGCAGCCTCGACAGGGGGACTGAAGCTTTCTTT. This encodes CASSLDRGTEAFF. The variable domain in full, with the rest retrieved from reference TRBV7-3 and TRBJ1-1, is GAGVSQTPSNKVTEKGKYVELRCDPISGHTALYWYRQSLGQGPEFLIYFQGTGAADDSGLPNDRFFAVRPEGSVSTLKIQRTERGDSAVYLCASSLDRGTEAFFGQGTRLTVV.

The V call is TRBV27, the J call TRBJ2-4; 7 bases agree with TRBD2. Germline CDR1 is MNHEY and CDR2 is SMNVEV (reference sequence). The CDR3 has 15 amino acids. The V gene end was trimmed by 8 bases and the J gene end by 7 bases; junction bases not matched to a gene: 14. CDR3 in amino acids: CASFRLGEGQNIQYF. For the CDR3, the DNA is TGTGCCAGCTTCCGCTTGGGGGAGGGCCAGAACATTCAGTACTTC.

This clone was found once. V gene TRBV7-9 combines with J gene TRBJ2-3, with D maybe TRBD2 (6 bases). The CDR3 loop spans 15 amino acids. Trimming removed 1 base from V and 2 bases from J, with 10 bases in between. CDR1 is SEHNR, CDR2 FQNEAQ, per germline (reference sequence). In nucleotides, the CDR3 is TGTGCCAGCAGCTTAGGGACTACACACACAGATACGCAGTATTTT. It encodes CASSLGTTHTDTQYF.

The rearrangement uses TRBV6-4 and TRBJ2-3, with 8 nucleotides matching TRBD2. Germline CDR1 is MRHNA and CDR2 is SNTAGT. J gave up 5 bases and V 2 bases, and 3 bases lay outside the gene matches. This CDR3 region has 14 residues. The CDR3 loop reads CASSDSGSGDTQYF. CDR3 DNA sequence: TGTGCCAGCAGTGACAGCGGGAGCGGAGATACGCAGTATTTT.

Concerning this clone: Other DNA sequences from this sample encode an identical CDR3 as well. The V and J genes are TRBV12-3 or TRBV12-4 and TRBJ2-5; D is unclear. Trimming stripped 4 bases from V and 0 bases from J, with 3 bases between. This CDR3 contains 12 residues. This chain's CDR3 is CASSSNQETQYF. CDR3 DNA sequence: TGTGCCAGCAGTTCCAACCAAGAGACCCAGTACTTC.

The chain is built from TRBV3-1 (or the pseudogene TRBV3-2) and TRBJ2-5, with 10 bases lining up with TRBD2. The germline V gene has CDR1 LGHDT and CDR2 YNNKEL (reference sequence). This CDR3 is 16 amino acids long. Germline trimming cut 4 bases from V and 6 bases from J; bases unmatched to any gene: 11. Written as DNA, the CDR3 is TGTGCCAGCAGCCCGACCCTAGCGGGAGTGAGTAAGACCCAGTACTTC. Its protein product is CASSPTLAGVSKTQYF.

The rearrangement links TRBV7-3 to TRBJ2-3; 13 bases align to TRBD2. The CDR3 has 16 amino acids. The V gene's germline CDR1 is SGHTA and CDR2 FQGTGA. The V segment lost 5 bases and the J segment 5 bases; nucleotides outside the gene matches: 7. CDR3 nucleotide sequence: TGTGCCAGCAGCCCTGGGACTAGCGGGATCGGAGATACGCAGTATTTT. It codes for CASSPGTSGIGDTQYF.

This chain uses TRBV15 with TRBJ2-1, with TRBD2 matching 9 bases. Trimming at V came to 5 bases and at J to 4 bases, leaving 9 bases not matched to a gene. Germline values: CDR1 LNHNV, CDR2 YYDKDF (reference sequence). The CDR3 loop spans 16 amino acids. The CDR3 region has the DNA TGTGCCACCAGCCGCTGGCGGGAGGGCCAGTACAATGAGCAGTTCTTC. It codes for CATSRWREGQYNEQFF.

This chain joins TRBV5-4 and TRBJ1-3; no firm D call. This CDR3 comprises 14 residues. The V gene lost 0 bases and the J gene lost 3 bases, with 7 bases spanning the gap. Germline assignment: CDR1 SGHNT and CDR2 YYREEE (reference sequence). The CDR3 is CASSLGQFGNTIYF. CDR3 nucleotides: TGTGCCAGCAGCTTGGGTCAGTTTGGAAACACCATATATTTT.